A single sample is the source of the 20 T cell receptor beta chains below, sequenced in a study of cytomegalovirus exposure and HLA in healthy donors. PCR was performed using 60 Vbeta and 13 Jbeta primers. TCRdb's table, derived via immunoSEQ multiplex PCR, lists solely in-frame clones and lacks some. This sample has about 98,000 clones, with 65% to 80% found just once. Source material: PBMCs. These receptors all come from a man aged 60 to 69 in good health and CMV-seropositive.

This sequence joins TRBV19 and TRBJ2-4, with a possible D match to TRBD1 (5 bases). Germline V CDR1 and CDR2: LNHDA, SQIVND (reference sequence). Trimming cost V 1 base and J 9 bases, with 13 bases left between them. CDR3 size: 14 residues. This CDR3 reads CASSIGAQGGIQYF. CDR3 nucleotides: TGTGCCAGTAGTATAGGGGCGCAGGGTGGCATTCAGTACTTC.

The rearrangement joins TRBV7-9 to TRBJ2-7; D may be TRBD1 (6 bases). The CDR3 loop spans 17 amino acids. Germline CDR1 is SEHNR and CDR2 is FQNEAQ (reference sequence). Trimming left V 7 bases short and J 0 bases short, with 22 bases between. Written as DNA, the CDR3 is TGTGCCAGCACCTCCACTACCCCAGGGGCGAGCTCCTACGAGCAGTACTTC. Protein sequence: CASTSTTPGASSYEQYF.

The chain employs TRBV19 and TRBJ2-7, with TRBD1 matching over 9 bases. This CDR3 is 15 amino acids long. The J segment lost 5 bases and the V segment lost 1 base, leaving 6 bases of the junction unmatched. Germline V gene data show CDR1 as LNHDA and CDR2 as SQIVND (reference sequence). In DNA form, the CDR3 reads TGTGCCAGTAGTATAGGTGGGACAGGGTACGACGAGCAGTACTTC. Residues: CASSIGGTGYDEQYF.

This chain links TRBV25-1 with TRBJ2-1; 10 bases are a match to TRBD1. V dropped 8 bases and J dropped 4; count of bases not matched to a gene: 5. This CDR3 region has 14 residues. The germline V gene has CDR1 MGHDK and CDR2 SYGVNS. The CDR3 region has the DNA TGTGCCAGCTCTCGGGACAGGGGATACAATGAGCAGTTCTTC. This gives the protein CASSRDRGYNEQFF.

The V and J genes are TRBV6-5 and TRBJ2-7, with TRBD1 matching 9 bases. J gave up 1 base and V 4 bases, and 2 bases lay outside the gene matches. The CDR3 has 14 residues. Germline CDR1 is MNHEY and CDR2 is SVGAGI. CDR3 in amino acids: CASSWDRDSYEQYF. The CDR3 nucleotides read TGTGCCAGCAGTTGGGACAGGGATTCCTACGAGCAGTACTTC.

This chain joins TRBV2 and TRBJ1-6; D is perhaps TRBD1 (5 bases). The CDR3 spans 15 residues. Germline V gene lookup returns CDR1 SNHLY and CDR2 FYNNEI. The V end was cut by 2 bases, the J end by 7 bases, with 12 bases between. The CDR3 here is CASSELGGENSPLHF. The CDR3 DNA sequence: TGTGCCAGCAGTGAATTGGGGGGAGAGAATTCACCCCTCCACTTT.

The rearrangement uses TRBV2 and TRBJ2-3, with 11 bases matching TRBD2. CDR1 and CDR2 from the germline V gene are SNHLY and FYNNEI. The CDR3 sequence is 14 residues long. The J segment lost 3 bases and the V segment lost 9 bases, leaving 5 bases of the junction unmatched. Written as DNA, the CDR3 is TGTGCCAGTTTACTAGCGGGGGCGACAGATACGCAGTATTTT. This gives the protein CASLLAGATDTQYF.

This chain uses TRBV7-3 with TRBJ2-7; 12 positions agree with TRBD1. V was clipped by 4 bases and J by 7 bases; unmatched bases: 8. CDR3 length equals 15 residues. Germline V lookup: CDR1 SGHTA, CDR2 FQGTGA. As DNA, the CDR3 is TGTGCCAGCAGCTCGTCCGGGACAGGGGGCGGAGAGCAGTACTTC. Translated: CASSSSGTGGGEQYF.

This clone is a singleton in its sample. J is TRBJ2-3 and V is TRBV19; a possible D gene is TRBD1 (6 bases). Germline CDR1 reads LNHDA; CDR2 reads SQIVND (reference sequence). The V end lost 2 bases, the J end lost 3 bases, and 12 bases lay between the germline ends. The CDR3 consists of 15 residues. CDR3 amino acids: CASSIRGGSTDTQYF. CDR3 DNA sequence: TGTGCCAGTAGTATAAGAGGGGGATCTACAGATACGCAGTATTTT.

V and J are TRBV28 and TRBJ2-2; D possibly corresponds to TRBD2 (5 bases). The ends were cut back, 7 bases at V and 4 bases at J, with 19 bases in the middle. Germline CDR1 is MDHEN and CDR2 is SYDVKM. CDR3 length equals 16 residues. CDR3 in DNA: TGTGCCAGCACCATCCTAGGACCCACTAGCACCGGGGAGCTGTTTTTT. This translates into CASTILGPTSTGELFF. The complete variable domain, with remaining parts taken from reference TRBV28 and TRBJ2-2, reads DVKVTQSSRYLVKRTGEKVFLECVQDMDHENMFWYRQDPGLGLRLIYFSYDVKMKEKGDIPEGYSVSREKKERFSLILESASTNQTSMYLCASTILGPTSTGELFFGEGSRLTVL.

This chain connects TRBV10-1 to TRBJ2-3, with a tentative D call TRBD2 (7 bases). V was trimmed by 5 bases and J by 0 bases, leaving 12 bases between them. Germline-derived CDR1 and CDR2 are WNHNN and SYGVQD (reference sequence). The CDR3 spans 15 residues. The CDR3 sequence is CASSRGGSSTDTQYF. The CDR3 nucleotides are TGCGCCAGCAGTAGGGGGGGATCTAGCACAGATACGCAGTATTTT.

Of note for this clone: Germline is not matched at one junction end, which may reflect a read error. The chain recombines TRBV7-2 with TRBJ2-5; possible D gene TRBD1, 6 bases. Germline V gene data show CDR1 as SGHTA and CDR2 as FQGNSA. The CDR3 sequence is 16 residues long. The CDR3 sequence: CASSLRGHLDKETRYF. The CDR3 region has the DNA TGTGCCAGCAGCTTACGGGGACATCTGGATAAAGAGACCCGGTACTTC. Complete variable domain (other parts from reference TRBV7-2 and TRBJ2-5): GAGVSQSPSNKVTEKGKDVELRCDPISGHTALYWYRQSLGQGLEFLIYFQGNSAPDKSGLPSDRFSAERTGGSVSTLTIQRTQQEDSAVYLCASSLRGHLDKETRYFGPGTRLLVL.

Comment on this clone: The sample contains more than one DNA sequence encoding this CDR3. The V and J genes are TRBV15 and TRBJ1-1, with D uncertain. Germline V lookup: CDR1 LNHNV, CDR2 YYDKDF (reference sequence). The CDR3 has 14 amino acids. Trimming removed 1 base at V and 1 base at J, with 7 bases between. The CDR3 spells CATSRAGSNTEAFF. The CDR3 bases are TGTGCCACCAGCAGAGCGGGGTCGAACACTGAAGCTTTCTTT.

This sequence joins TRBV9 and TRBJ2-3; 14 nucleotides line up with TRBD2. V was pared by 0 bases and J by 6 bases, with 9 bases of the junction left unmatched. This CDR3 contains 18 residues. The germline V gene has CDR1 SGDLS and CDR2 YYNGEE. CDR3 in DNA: TGTGCCAGCAGCGTAGGACCGGGGAGGACTAGCGGGGGGGATACGCAGTATTTT. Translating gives CASSVGPGRTSGGDTQYF. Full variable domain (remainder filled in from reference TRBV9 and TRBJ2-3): DSGVTQTPKHLITATGQRVTLRCSPRSGDLSVYWYQQSLDQGLQFLIQYYNGEERAKGNILERFSAQQFPDLHSELNLSSLELGDSALYFCASSVGPGRTSGGDTQYFGPGTRLTVL.

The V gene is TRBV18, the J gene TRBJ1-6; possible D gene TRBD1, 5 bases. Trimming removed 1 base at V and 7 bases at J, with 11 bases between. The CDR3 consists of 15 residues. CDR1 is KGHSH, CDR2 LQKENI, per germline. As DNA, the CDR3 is TGTGCCAGCTCACCACGGGCAGGGTCCAATTCACCCCTCCACTTT. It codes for CASSPRAGSNSPLHF. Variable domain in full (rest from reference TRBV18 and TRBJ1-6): NAGVMQNPRHLVRRRGQEARLRCSPMKGHSHVYWYRQLPEEGLKFMVYLQKENIIDESGMPKERFSAEFPKEGPSILRIQQVVRGDSAAYFCASSPRAGSNSPLHFGNGTRLTVT.

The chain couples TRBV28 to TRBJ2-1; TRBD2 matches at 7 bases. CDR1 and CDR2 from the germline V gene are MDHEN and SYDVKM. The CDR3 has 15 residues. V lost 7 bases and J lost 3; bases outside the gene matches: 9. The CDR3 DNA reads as TGTGCCAGCATTCGCAGGGCTAGCGGCTACAATGAGCAGTTCTTC. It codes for CASIRRASGYNEQFF.

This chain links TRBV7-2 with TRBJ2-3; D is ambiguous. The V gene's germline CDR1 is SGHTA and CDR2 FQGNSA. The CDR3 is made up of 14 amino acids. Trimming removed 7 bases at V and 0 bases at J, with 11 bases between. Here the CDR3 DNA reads TGTGCCAGCAAACCATACGCGAGCACAGATACGCAGTATTTT. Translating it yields CASKPYASTDTQYF.

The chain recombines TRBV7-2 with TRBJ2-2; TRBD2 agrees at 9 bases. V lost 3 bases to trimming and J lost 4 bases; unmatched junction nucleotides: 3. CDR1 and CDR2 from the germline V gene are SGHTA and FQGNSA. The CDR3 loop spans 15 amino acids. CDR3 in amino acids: CASSFSGGGTGELFF. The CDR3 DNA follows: TGTGCCAGCAGCTTTAGCGGGGGTGGCACCGGGGAGCTGTTTTTT.

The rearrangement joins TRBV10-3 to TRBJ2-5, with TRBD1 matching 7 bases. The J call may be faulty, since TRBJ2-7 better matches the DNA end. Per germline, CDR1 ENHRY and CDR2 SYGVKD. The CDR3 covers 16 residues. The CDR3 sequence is CAISESVTGAVYEQYF. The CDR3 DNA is TGTGCCATCAGTGAGTCGGTTACAGGGGCGGTGTACGAGCAGTACTTC.

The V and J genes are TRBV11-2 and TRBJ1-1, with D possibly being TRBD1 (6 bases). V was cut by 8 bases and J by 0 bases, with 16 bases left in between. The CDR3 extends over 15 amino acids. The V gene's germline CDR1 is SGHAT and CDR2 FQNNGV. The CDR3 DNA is TGTGCCAGCCGCCAGACAGGTGGAATGAACACTGAAGCTTTCTTT. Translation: CASRQTGGMNTEAFF.